Below are 9 T cell receptor beta chains sequenced from a single sample in a study of monozygotic twins with inflammatory bowel disease (dated by TCRdb to between 2018 and 2021). Library preparation was by 5' RACE. Sequencing instrument: Illumina HiSeq 2500. The reads underwent TCRdb reprocessing, giving one record for each CDR3 protein sequence and no DNA. The sample's table lists a count of approximately 390,000 distinct CDR3 sequences. More than 2% of the sample is held by the ten biggest clonotypes. Specimen: blood. These receptors came from a human donor with ulcerative colitis or Crohn's disease, or a healthy co-twin of an affected twin (not recorded which).

This sequence joins TRBV6-2 or TRBV6-3 and TRBJ1-5. CDR1 is MNHEY, CDR2 SVGEGT, per germline. The CDR3 length is 14 residues. The CDR3 loop reads CASSPYGSNQPQHF.

V is TRBV27 and J is TRBJ1-6. Germline V gene lookup returns CDR1 MNHEY and CDR2 SMNVEV (reference sequence). CDR3 length equals 13 residues. The CDR3: CASSFRSMEALHF.

This chain joins TRBV20-1 and TRBJ2-5; the TCRdb call, TRBD2, lacks DNA for checking. In germline, CDR1 is DFQATT, CDR2 SNEGSKA (reference sequence). The CDR3 has 14 amino acids. The CDR3 protein is CSARAGLAGETQYF.

This chain connects TRBV30 to TRBJ2-7; absent DNA, TCRdb's TRBD2 call cannot be checked. Germline CDR1 reads GTSNPN; CDR2 reads SVGIG (reference sequence). The CDR3 totals 17 residues. This CDR3 reads CACGTLAGGYHTYEQYF. Combining the CDR3 with reference TRBV30 and TRBJ2-7 gives the whole variable domain SQTIHQWPATLVQPVGSPLSLECTVEGTSNPNLYWYRQAAGRGLQLLFYSVGIGQISSEVPQNLSASRPQDRQFILSSKKLLLSDSGFYLCACGTLAGGYHTYEQYFGPGTRLTVT.

The chain employs TRBV20-1 and TRBJ2-1; TCRdb names TRBD2, which stays unverified in the absence of DNA. Germline V gene lookup returns CDR1 DFQATT and CDR2 SNEGSKA (reference sequence). The CDR3 spans 14 residues. CDR3 residues: CSAREAGGPNEQFF.

The chain links TRBV20-1 to TRBJ2-2; the TRBD1 assignment by TCRdb is unverifiable without DNA. Per germline, CDR1 DFQATT and CDR2 SNEGSKA (reference sequence). This CDR3 is built from 14 residues. The CDR3 spells CSARAGGNTGELFF.

The chain carries TRBV6-1 and TRBJ2-3; TCRdb picks TRBD2, but there is no DNA to check that call. This CDR3 is 15 amino acids long. Germline V gives CDR1 MNHNS, CDR2 SASEGT. The CDR3 sequence is CASSNPGGGIDTQYF.

The chain has TRBV12-3 or TRBV12-4 and TRBJ2-1; TCRdb selects TRBD2, and the lack of DNA leaves this call unchecked. The CDR3 contains 16 residues. The CDR3 spells CASRRTSGRGYNEQFF.

The V call is TRBV28, the J call TRBJ2-2; lacking DNA, the TRBD2 call made by TCRdb goes unchecked. Germline CDR1 and CDR2: MDHEN and SYDVKM. This CDR3 is built from 14 residues. The CDR3 region is CASSYRAPTGELFF.